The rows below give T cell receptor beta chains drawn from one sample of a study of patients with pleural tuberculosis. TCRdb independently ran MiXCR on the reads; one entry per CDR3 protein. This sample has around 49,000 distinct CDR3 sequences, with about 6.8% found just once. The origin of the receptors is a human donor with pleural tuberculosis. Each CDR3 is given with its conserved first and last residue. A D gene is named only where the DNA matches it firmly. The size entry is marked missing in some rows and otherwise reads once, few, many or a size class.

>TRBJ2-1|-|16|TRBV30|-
CAWSVLGRGPYNEQFF
TGTGCCTGGAGTGTACTTGGGAGGGGGCCGTACAATGAGCAGTTCTTC
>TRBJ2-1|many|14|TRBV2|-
CASRAGTDFHEQFF
TGTGCCAGCCGGGCGGGGACAGATTTCCATGAGCAGTTCTTC
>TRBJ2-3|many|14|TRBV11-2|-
CASSESASPDTQYF
TGTGCCAGCAGCGAAAGCGCAAGCCCAGATACGCAGTATTTT
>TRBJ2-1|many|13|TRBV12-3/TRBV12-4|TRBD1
CASSRGLHNEQFF
TGTGCCAGCAGCAGGGGGCTACACAATGAGCAGTTCTTC
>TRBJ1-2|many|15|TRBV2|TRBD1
CASSTGTGGTNGYTF
TGTGCCAGCAGTACCGGGACAGGGGGTACCAATGGCTACACCTTC
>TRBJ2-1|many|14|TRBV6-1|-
CASLGGPAYNEQFF
TGTGCCAGCTTAGGAGGGCCGGCCTACAATGAGCAGTTCTTC
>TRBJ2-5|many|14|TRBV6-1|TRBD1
CASSPDRDQETQYF
TGTGCCAGCAGCCCAGACAGGGACCAAGAGACCCAGTACTTC
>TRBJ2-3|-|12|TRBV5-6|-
CASRWDPDTQYF
TGTGCCAGCAGATGGGACCCTGATACGCAGTATTTT
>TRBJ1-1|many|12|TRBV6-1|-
CASSQTNTEAFF
TGTGCCAGCAGTCAGACGAACACTGAAGCTTTCTTT
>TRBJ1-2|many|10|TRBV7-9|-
CASSLGSTRF
TGTGCCAGCAGCTTAGGGTCAACGCGCTTC
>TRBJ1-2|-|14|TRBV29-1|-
CSARDRYTNYGYTF
TGCAGCGCCCGCGACAGATACACTAACTATGGCTACACCTTC
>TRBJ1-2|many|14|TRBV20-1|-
CSARESDKGYGYTF
TGCAGTGCTAGAGAATCGGACAAGGGCTATGGCTACACCTTC
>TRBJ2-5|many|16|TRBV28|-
CASSLKGYGRRETQYF
TGTGCCAGCAGTCTAAAGGGGTATGGGAGGCGAGAGACCCAGTACTTC
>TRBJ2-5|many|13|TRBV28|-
CASSDGSGETQYF
TGTGCCAGCTCTGACGGATCTGGGGAGACCCAGTACTTC
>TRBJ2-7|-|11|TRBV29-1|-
CSVAVSYEQYF
TGCAGCGTTGCAGTTTCCTACGAGCAGTACTTC
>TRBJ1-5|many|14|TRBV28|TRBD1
CAGKGQGLYQPQHF
TGTGCCGGCAAAGGACAGGGTCTATATCAGCCCCAGCATTTT
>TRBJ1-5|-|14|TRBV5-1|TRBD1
CASSSGQGKQPQHF
TGCGCCAGCAGCTCCGGACAGGGAAAGCAGCCCCAGCATTTT
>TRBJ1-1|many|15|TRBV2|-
CASSERRHPNTEAFF
TGTGCCAGCAGTGAGAGGCGGCATCCGAACACTGAAGCTTTCTTT
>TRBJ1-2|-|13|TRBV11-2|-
CASSYTTRYGYTF
TGTGCCAGCAGCTACACGACGAGATATGGCTACACCTTC
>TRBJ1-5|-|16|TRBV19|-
CASGLGRDNSNQPQHF
TGTGCCAGTGGGCTGGGCAGGGATAATAGCAATCAGCCCCAGCATTTT
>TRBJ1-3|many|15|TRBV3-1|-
CASSQDQTAGNTIYF
TGTGCCAGCAGCCAAGATCAAACAGCGGGAAACACCATATATTTT
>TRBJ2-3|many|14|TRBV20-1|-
CSASPGPGTDTQYF
TGCAGTGCTAGTCCGGGCCCTGGAACAGATACGCAGTATTTT
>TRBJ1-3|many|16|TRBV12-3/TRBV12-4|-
CASSLETGGTGNTIYF
TGTGCCAGCAGTTTAGAGACAGGAGGGACTGGAAACACCATATATTTT
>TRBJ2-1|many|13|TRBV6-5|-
CASSSNRGNEQFF
TGTGCCAGCAGTTCAAATAGAGGCAATGAGCAGTTCTTC
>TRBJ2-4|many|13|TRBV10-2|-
CASRDLTRAIQYF
TGTGCCAGCAGGGACCTTACCCGGGCCATTCAGTACTTC
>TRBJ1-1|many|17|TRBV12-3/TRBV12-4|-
CASSSRDGGRMNTEAFF
TGTGCCAGCAGTTCAAGGGACGGCGGGAGGATGAACACTGAAGCTTTCTTT